This T cell receptor (beta chain) was recovered during a study of T cells in localized non-small cell lung cancer. Regarding the study as a whole: The study detected a median approximately 57 of the top 100 tumor clones in adjacent lung.

Only in-frame clones appear in the TCRdb table, and some are missing; sequencing was by immunoSEQ multiplex PCR. The sample has some 64,000 clones, roughly 90% seen once; the top ten hold under 2.5%. About this clone itself: Its antigen is still unknown.

The trim removed 3 bases at V and 4 bases at J, leaving 11 bases unmatched. The CDR3 has 16 amino acids. Germline V gene lookup returns CDR1 SGHTA and CDR2 FQGNSA. The sample was peripheral blood, taken before any cancer treatment. This TCR was sampled from a woman aged 40-75 years with stage I lung adenocarcinoma. This chain uses TRBV7-2 with TRBJ1-2, with TRBD1 identical over 7 bases. CDR3: CASSFAGEGASYGYTF. In nucleotides, the CDR3 is TGTGCCAGCAGCTTCGCCGGGGAGGGGGCTTCCTATGGCTACACCTTC. Complete variable domain (other parts from reference TRBV7-2 and TRBJ1-2): GAGVSQSPSNKVTEKGKDVELRCDPISGHTALYWYRQSLGQGLEFLIYFQGNSAPDKSGLPSDRFSAERTGGSVSTLTIQRTQQEDSAVYLCASSFAGEGASYGYTFGSGTRLTVV.